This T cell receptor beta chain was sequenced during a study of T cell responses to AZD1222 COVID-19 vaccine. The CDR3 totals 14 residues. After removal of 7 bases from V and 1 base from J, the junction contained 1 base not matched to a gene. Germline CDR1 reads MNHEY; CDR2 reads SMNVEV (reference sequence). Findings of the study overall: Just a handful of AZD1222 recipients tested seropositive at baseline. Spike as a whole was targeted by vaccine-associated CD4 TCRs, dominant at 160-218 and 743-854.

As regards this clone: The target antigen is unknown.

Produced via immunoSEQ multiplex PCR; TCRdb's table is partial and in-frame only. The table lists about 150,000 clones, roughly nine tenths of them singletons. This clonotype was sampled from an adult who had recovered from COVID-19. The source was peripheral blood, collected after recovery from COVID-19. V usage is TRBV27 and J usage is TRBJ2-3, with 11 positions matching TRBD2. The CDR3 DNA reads TGTGCCAGCATGGGACTAGCGGGCACAGATACGCAGTATTTT. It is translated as CASMGLAGTDTQYF.